This T cell receptor (beta chain) was obtained from a study of control samples from healthy donors and cancer patients. This CDR3 region has 12 residues. V was cut by 6 bases and J by 0 bases, with 5 bases left in between. Germline lookup yields CDR1 KGHSH and CDR2 LQKENI. The assay was immunoSEQ multiplex PCR, and TCRdb's table has in-frame clones only and misses some. The data contain around 70,000 clones, about 94% of them seen just once; the ten biggest clones take up approximately 3%. The TCR was taken from a woman aged 25 to 39 in good health. The V call is TRBV18, the J call TRBJ1-1; D gene uncertain. The specimen sequenced was blood. This CDR3 reads CASSQMNTEAFF. In DNA, the CDR3 is TGTGCCAGCTCGCAGATGAACACTGAAGCTTTCTTT.